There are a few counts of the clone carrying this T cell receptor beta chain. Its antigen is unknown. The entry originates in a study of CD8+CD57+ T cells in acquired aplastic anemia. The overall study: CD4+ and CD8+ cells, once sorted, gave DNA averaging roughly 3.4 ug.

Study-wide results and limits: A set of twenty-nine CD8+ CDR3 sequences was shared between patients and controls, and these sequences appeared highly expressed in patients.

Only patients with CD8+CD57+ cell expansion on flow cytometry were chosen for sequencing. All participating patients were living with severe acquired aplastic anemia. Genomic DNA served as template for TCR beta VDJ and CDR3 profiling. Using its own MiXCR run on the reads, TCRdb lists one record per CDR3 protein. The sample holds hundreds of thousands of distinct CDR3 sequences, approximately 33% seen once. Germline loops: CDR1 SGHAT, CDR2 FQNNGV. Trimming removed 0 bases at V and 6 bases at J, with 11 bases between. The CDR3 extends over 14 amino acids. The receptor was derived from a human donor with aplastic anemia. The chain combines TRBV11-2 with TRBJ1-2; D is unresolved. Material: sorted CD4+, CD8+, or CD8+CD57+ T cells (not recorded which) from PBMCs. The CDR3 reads CASSLDLRQDGYTF. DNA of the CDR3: TGTGCCAGCAGCTTAGATCTCCGGCAAGATGGCTACACCTTC.